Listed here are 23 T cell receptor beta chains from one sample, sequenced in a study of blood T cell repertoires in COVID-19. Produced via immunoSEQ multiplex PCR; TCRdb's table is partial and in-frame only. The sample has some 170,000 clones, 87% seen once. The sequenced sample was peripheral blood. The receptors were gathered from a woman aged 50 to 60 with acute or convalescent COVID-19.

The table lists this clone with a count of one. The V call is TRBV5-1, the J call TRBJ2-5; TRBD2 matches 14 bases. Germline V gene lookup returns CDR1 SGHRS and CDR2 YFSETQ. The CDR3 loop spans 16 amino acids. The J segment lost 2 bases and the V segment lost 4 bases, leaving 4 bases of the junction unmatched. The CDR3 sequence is CASSPGLAGGQETQYF. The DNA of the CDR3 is TGCGCCAGCAGCCCCGGACTAGCGGGGGGACAAGAGACCCAGTACTTC.

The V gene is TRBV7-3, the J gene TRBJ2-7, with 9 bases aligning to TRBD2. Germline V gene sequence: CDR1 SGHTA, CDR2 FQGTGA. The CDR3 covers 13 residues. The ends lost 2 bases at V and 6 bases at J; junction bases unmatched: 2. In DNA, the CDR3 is TGTGCCAGCAGCTTAGCGGGGGGGCGCGAGCAGTACTTC. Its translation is CASSLAGGREQYF.

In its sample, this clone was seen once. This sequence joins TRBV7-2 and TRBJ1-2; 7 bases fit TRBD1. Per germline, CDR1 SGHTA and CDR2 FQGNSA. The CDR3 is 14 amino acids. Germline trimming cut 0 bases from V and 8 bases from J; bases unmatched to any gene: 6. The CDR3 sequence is CASSLAQGFGGYTF. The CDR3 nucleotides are TGTGCCAGCAGCTTAGCACAGGGGTTTGGGGGCTACACCTTC.

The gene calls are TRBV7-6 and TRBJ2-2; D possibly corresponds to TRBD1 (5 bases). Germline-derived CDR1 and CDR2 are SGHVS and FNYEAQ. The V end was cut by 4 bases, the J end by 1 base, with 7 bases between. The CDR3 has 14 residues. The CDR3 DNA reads TGTGCCAGCAGCTCCAGGGAGAACACCGGGGAGCTGTTTTTT. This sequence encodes CASSSRENTGELFF.

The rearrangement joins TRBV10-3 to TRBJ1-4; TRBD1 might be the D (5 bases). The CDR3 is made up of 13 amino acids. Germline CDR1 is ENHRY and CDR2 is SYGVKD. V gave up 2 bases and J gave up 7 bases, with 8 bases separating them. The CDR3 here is CAISEGAGEKLFF. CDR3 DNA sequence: TGTGCCATCAGTGAGGGGGCAGGTGAAAAACTGTTTTTT.

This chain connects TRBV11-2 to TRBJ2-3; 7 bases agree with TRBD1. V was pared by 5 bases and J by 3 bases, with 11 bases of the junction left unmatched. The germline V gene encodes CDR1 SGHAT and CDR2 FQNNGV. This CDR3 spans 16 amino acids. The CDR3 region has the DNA TGTGCCAGCAGCCCCCGACAGGGTTGGGAGACAGATACGCAGTATTTT. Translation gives CASSPRQGWETDTQYF.

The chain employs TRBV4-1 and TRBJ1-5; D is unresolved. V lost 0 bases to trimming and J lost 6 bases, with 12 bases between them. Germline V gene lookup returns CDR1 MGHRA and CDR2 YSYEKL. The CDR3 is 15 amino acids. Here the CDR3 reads CASSQDQAYSQPQHF. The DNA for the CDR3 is TGCGCCAGCAGCCAAGATCAGGCCTACAGTCAGCCCCAGCATTTT.

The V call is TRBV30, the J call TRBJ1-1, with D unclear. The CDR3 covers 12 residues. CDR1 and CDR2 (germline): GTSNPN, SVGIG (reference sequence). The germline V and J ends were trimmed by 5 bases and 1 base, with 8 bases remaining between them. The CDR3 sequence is CAWGTSNTEAFF. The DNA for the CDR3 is TGTGCCTGGGGTACATCGAACACTGAAGCTTTCTTT.

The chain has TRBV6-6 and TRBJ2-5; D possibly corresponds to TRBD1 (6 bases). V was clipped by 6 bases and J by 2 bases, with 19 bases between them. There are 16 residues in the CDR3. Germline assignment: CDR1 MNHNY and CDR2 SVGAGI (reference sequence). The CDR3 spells CASSSSQGIGQETQYF. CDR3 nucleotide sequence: TGTGCCAGCAGCTCTTCTCAGGGGATAGGGCAAGAGACCCAGTACTTC.

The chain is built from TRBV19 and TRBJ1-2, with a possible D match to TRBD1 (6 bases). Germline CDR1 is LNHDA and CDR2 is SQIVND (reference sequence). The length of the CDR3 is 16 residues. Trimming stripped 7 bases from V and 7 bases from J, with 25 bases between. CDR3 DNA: TGTGCCAGTACCAGACGGGGGGCAGACAGTACCCCTGGCTACACCTTC. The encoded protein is CASTRRGADSTPGYTF.

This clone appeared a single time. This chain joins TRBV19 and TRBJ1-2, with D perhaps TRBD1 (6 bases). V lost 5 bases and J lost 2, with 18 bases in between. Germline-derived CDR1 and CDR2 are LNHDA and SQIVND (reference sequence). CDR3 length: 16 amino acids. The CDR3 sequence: CASSLGGTFSNYGYTF. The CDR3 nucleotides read TGTGCCAGTAGTCTAGGGGGGACATTTTCGAACTATGGCTACACCTTC.

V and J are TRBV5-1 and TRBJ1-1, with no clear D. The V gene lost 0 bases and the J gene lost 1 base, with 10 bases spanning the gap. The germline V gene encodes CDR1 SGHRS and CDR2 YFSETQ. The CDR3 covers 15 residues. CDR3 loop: CASSLVGGSNTEAFF. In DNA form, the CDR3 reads TGCGCCAGCAGCTTGGTGGGCGGGTCGAACACTGAAGCTTTCTTT.

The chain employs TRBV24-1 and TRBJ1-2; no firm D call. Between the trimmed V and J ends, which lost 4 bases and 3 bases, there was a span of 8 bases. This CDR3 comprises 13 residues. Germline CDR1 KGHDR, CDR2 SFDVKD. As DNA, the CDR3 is TGTGCCACCAGTGAACCGGGATACTATGGCTACACCTTC. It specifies CATSEPGYYGYTF.

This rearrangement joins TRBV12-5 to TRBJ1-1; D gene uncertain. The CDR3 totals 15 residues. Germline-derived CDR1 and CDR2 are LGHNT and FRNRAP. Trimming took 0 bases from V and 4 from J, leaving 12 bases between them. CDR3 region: CASGLVTPRGTEAFF. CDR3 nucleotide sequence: TGTGCTAGTGGTTTGGTAACACCCCGGGGCACTGAAGCTTTCTTT. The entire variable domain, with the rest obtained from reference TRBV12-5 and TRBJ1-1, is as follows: DARVTQTPRHKVTEMGQEVTMRCQPILGHNTVFWYRQTMMQGLELLAYFRNRAPLDDSGMPKDRFSAEMPDATLATLKIQPSEPRDSAVYFCASGLVTPRGTEAFFGQGTRLTVV.

CDR3 region: CASSIDNPSGIYEQYF. In DNA form, the CDR3 reads TGTGCCAGTAGTATAGATAATCCTAGCGGGATTTACGAGCAGTACTTC. The chain has TRBV19 and TRBJ2-7, with 9 positions matching TRBD2. Germline CDR1 LNHDA, CDR2 SQIVND (reference sequence). V lost 0 bases and J lost 4; bases outside the gene matches: 7. The CDR3 length is 16 residues.

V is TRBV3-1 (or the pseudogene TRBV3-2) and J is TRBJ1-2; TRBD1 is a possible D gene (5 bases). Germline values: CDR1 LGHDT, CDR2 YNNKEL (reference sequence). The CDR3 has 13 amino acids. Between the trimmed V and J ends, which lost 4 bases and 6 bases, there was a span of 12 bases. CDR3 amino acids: CASSLGGGDGYTF. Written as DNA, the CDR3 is TGTGCCAGCAGCCTCGGGGGGGGAGATGGCTACACCTTC.

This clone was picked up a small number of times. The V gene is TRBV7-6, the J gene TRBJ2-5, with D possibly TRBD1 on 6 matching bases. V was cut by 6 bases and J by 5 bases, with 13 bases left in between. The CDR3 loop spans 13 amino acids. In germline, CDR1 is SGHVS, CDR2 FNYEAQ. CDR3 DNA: TGTGCCAGCAGTTTTACAGGGCGGGAGACCCAGTACTTC. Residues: CASSFTGRETQYF. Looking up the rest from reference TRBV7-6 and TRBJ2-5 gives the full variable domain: GAGVSQSPRYKVTKRGQDVALRCDPISGHVSLYWYRQALGQGPEFLTYFNYEAQQDKSGLPNDRFSAERPEGSISTLTIQRTEQRDSAMYRCASSFTGRETQYFGPGTRLLVL.

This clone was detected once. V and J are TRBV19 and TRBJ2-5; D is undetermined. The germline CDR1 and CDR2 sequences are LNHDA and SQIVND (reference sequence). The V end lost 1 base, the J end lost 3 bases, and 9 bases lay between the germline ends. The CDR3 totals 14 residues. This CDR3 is CASSIVGQEETQYF. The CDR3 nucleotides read TGTGCCAGTAGTATAGTCGGCCAGGAAGAGACCCAGTACTTC. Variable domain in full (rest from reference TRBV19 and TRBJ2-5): DGGITQSPKYLFRKEGQNVTLSCEQNLNHDAMYWYRQDPGQGLRLIYYSQIVNDFQKGDIAEGYSVSREKKESFPLTVTSAQKNPTAFYLCASSIVGQEETQYFGPGTRLLVL.

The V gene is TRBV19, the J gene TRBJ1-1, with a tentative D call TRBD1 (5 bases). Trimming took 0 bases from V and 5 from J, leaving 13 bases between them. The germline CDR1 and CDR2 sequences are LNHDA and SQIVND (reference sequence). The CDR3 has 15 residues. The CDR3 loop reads CASSIEGGGVTEAFF. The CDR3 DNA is TGTGCCAGTAGTATAGAGGGCGGGGGGGTGACTGAAGCTTTCTTT.

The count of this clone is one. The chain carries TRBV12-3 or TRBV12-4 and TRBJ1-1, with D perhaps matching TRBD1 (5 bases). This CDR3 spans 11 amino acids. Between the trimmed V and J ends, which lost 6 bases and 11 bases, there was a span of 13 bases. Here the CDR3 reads CASSQGPRAFF. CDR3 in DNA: TGTGCCAGCAGCCAGGGTCCCCGGGCTTTCTTT.

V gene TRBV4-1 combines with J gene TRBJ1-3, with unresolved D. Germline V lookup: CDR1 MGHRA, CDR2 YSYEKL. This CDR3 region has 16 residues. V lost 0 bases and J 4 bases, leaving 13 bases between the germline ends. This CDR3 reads CASSQDLAARGNTIYF. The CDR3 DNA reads TGCGCCAGCAGCCAAGACCTGGCGGCACGGGGAAACACCATATATTTT.

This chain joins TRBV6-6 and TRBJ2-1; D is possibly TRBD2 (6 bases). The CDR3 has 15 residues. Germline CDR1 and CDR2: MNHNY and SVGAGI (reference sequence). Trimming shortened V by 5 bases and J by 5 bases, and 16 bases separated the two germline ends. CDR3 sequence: CASSPSGGDHNEQFF. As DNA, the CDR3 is TGTGCCAGCAGTCCCTCGGGCGGGGACCACAATGAGCAGTTCTTC.

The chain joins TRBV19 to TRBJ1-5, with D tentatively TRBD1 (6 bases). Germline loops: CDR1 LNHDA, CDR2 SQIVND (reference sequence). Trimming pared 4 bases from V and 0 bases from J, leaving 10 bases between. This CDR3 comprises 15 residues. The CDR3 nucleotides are TGTGCCAGTAGTACCCCAGGGGATAGCAATCAGCCCCAGCATTTT. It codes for CASSTPGDSNQPQHF.